These 23 T cell receptor beta chains were sequenced from one sample in a study of graft-versus-host responses after intestinal transplantation. The data were produced by immunoSEQ multiplex PCR, yet TCRdb's version contains in-frame clones alone and is incomplete. The table shows some 79,000 clones, with about 89% occurring only once. For these receptors, no antigen is known. Sequences were derived from unstimulated CD4+ T cells sorted from spleen or lymph node cells, sampled before intestinal transplant. The receptors were sampled from a human donor who received an intestinal transplant.

This chain's CDR3 is CAWSAGETQYF. The CDR3 nucleotides are TGTGCCTGGAGCGCGGGGGAGACCCAGTACTTC. The chain is built from TRBV30 and TRBJ2-5, with D maybe TRBD2 (6 bases). Trimming removed 3 bases from V and 5 bases from J, with 7 bases in between. The CDR3 contains 11 residues. Germline CDR1 reads GTSNPN; CDR2 reads SVGIG (reference sequence).

CDR3 nucleotide sequence: TGTGCCAGTGCCCTGAGCTCTGGAAACACCATATATTTT. This sequence encodes CASALSSGNTIYF. This chain connects TRBV2 to TRBJ1-3, with D unclear. This CDR3 comprises 13 residues. Germline-derived CDR1 and CDR2 are SNHLY and FYNNEI. V gave up 9 bases and J gave up 0 bases, with 9 bases separating them. Using reference TRBV2 and TRBJ1-3 for the parts outside the CDR3, the full variable domain is EPEVTQTPSHQVTQMGQEVILRCVPISNHLYFYWYRQILGQKVEFLVSFYNNEISEKSEIFDDQFSVERPDGSNFTLKIRSTKLEDSAMYFCASALSSGNTIYFGEGSWLTVV.

The V gene is TRBV11-3, the J gene TRBJ1-1; the D is unclear. This CDR3 spans 20 amino acids. V was trimmed by 5 bases and J by 5 bases, leaving 33 bases between them. Germline CDR1 is SGHNT and CDR2 is YENEEA. CDR3 protein: CASSPNGEYPLGLGYTEAFF. The CDR3, as DNA: TGTGCCAGCAGCCCTAACGGGGAATATCCTCTGGGGTTAGGATATACTGAAGCTTTCTTT.

The J gene is TRBJ2-1, the V gene TRBV4-2, with a weak D call TRBD2 (5 bases). Germline V gene data show CDR1 as LGHNA and CDR2 as YNFKEQ. Trimming removed 1 base from V and 0 bases from J, with 13 bases in between. The CDR3 consists of 17 residues. The CDR3 here is CASSQVFGLDSYNEQFF. The CDR3 DNA follows: TGTGCCAGCAGCCAAGTTTTCGGACTTGACTCCTACAATGAGCAGTTCTTC.

This clone was found a few times. The V gene is TRBV30, the J gene TRBJ1-5, with TRBD1 matching over 10 bases. The junction had 8 bases not matched to a gene; V was cut back by 1 base and J by 2 bases. Germline V gene lookup returns CDR1 GTSNPN and CDR2 SVGIG (reference sequence). This CDR3 has 17 residues. CDR3: CAWSAYAGTGGNQPQHF. The CDR3 DNA is TGTGCCTGGAGTGCATACGCCGGGACAGGGGGCAATCAGCCCCAGCATTTT.

This chain uses TRBV5-1 with TRBJ2-7, with 8 bases identical to TRBD1. The germline gives CDR1 SGHRS, CDR2 YFSETQ. J lost 0 bases, V lost 4 bases, and 3 bases had no gene match. The CDR3 covers 14 residues. Written as DNA, the CDR3 is TGCGCCAGCAGCCTCCAGGGGGCCTCCTACGAGCAGTACTTC. It is translated as CASSLQGASYEQYF.

This chain uses TRBV7-9 with TRBJ1-1, with D possibly being TRBD1 (6 bases). From germline, CDR1 is SEHNR and CDR2 FQNEAQ (reference sequence). Between the trimmed V and J ends, which lost 5 bases and 0 bases, there was a span of 10 bases. This CDR3 is built from 14 residues. CDR3 nucleotides: TGTGCCAGCAGCCTAGGGGGGGTGAACACTGAAGCTTTCTTT. Translated: CASSLGGVNTEAFF.

The V and J genes are TRBV9 and TRBJ1-1; tentatively, D is TRBD1 (6 bases). The CDR3 extends over 13 amino acids. Between the trimmed V and J ends, which lost 1 base and 3 bases, there was a span of 7 bases. CDR1 and CDR2 (germline): SGDLS, YYNGEE. CDR3 DNA: TGTGCCAGCAGCGTAACAGGGTACACTGAAGCTTTCTTT. Protein sequence: CASSVTGYTEAFF.

The chain is built from TRBV6-5 and TRBJ2-2; 10 bases map to TRBD1. The ends lost 4 bases at V and 4 bases at J; junction bases unmatched: 3. CDR1 MNHEY and CDR2 SVGAGI come from the germline V gene. This CDR3 spans 15 amino acids. For the CDR3, the DNA is TGTGCCAGCAGTTGGGACAGGGGATCCACCGGGGAGCTGTTTTTT. This translates into CASSWDRGSTGELFF.

The V gene is TRBV5-1, the J gene TRBJ2-3; no clear D. This CDR3 contains 16 residues. Germline V gene lookup returns CDR1 SGHRS and CDR2 YFSETQ. V shed 0 bases and J shed 0 bases, with 11 bases lying between them. The CDR3 DNA is TGCGCCAGCAGCTTGGCGCGGTTAACTAGCACAGATACGCAGTATTTT. Its translation: CASSLARLTSTDTQYF. Based on the CDR3 plus reference TRBV5-1 and TRBJ2-3, the full variable domain is KAGVTQTPRYLIKTRGQQVTLSCSPISGHRSVSWYQQTPGQGLQFLFEYFSETQRNKGNFPGRFSGRQFSNSRSEMNVSTLELGDSALYLCASSLARLTSTDTQYFGPGTRLTVL.

This clone was observed once. The chain is built from TRBV7-8 and TRBJ2-1; tentative D call: TRBD2 (6 bases). This CDR3 has 15 residues. Per the germline V gene, CDR1 is SGHVS and CDR2 is FQNEAQ. V lost 2 bases to trimming and J lost 5 bases, with 13 bases between them. Here the CDR3 reads CASSLKVGLDNEQFF. For the CDR3, the DNA is TGTGCCAGCAGCTTAAAGGTGGGACTCGACAATGAGCAGTTCTTC.

The chain joins TRBV2 to TRBJ1-6; D remains ambiguous. Germline loops: CDR1 SNHLY, CDR2 FYNNEI. The CDR3 covers 14 residues. V was clipped by 5 bases and J by 10 bases, with 15 bases between them. The CDR3 region is CASSFDVLGSPLHF. The CDR3 nucleotides read TGTGCCAGCAGTTTCGATGTTCTAGGATCACCCCTCCACTTT.

This clone showed up just once. The chain carries TRBV2 and TRBJ1-5; 7 bases map to TRBD1. Germline V gene lookup returns CDR1 SNHLY and CDR2 FYNNEI. The CDR3 spans 16 residues. The V and J ends lost 6 bases and 4 bases, in that order; junction bases with no gene match: 12. The DNA for the CDR3 is TGTGCCAGCAGCAATACCCCAGGGGGAATAAATCAGCCCCAGCATTTT. Translated: CASSNTPGGINQPQHF. The entire variable domain, with the rest obtained from reference TRBV2 and TRBJ1-5, is as follows: EPEVTQTPSHQVTQMGQEVILRCVPISNHLYFYWYRQILGQKVEFLVSFYNNEISEKSEIFDDQFSVERPDGSNFTLKIRSTKLEDSAMYFCASSNTPGGINQPQHFGDGTRLSIL.

This CDR3 reads CASRGGLAGSDEQFF. The CDR3 bases are TGCGCCAGCAGGGGAGGGCTAGCGGGGAGTGATGAGCAGTTCTTC. The chain recombines TRBV5-1 with TRBJ2-1; TRBD2 matches 9 bases. The germline CDR1 and CDR2 sequences are SGHRS and YFSETQ. CDR3 size: 15 residues. V lost 5 bases, J lost 8 bases, and 11 bases stayed unmatched. Complete variable domain (other parts from reference TRBV5-1 and TRBJ2-1): KAGVTQTPRYLIKTRGQQVTLSCSPISGHRSVSWYQQTPGQGLQFLFEYFSETQRNKGNFPGRFSGRQFSNSRSEMNVSTLELGDSALYLCASRGGLAGSDEQFFGPGTRLTVL.

This rearrangement joins TRBV27 to TRBJ1-2, with D possibly matching TRBD1 (6 bases). This CDR3 contains 14 residues. CDR1 and CDR2 (germline): MNHEY, SMNVEV (reference sequence). Between the trimmed V and J ends, which lost 5 bases and 2 bases, there was a span of 12 bases. The CDR3 region is CASSRGAGNYGYTF. CDR3 coding DNA: TGTGCCAGCAGTCGGGGGGCCGGGAACTATGGCTACACCTTC.

The V and J genes are TRBV29-1 and TRBJ1-1, with TRBD1 matching 11 bases. The CDR3 runs to 12 residues. V shed 6 bases and J 6 bases; nucleotides not matched to a gene: 3. The germline V gene encodes CDR1 SQVTM and CDR2 ANQGSEA. The CDR3 here is CSVGQGVSEAFF. The CDR3 DNA follows: TGCAGCGTGGGACAGGGGGTGTCTGAAGCTTTCTTT.

The rearrangement joins TRBV28 to TRBJ2-2; 9 bases line up with TRBD1. CDR1 MDHEN and CDR2 SYDVKM come from the germline V gene. The trim removed 6 bases at V and 3 bases at J, leaving 8 bases unmatched. The CDR3 extends over 16 amino acids. The CDR3 reads CASSQNRGLDTGELFF. CDR3 nucleotides: TGTGCCAGCAGCCAGAACAGGGGGCTGGACACCGGGGAGCTGTTTTTT.

The chain links TRBV27 to TRBJ2-3, with D hard to call. This CDR3 comprises 13 residues. Trimming left V 6 bases short and J 0 bases short, with 7 bases between. Per germline, CDR1 MNHEY and CDR2 SMNVEV (reference sequence). The CDR3 nucleotides read TGTGCCAGCAGCCCCATCAGCACAGATACGCAGTATTTT. This codes for CASSPISTDTQYF.

This CDR3 reads CASSLWGETEAFF. DNA for the CDR3: TGTGCCAGCAGCCTCTGGGGGGAGACTGAAGCTTTCTTT. The chain carries TRBV5-6 and TRBJ1-1; D is perhaps TRBD1 (5 bases). Per the germline V gene, CDR1 is SGHDT and CDR2 is YYEEEE. The CDR3 is made up of 13 amino acids. The V gene lost 4 bases and the J gene lost 5 bases, with 12 bases spanning the gap.

The chain joins TRBV6-1 to TRBJ1-4; 11 bases agree with TRBD1. There are 13 residues in the CDR3. Germline V gene lookup returns CDR1 MNHNS and CDR2 SASEGT. V shed 8 bases and J 8 bases; nucleotides not matched to a gene: 4. The CDR3 nucleotides read TGTGCCAGCGGACAGGGGGCAAACGAAAAACTGTTTTTT. Translating it yields CASGQGANEKLFF.

V and J are TRBV6-1 and TRBJ2-7; D is possibly TRBD2 (5 bases). V was cut by 6 bases and J by 6 bases, with 21 bases left in between. The CDR3 spans 15 residues. The germline CDR1 and CDR2 sequences are MNHNS and SASEGT. In DNA form, the CDR3 reads TGTGCCAGCAGATTGCGGAGTGGGAGAGCCGGCGAGCAGTACTTC. It translates to CASRLRSGRAGEQYF.

The V call is TRBV18, the J call TRBJ2-1; possibly TRBD2 for D (6 bases). Trimming stripped 3 bases from V and 10 bases from J, with 16 bases between. CDR3 length equals 14 residues. Germline loops: CDR1 KGHSH, CDR2 LQKENI. The CDR3 DNA sequence: TGTGCCAGCTCACCCCGGGGACCTAGCGCCGAGCAGTTCTTC. Translation gives CASSPRGPSAEQFF.

This chain uses TRBV6-1 with TRBJ2-1, with a possible D match to TRBD2 (6 bases). Germline assignment: CDR1 MNHNS and CDR2 SASEGT. V was pared by 6 bases and J by 10 bases, with 13 bases between. This CDR3 comprises 12 residues. CDR3 in amino acids: CASSLDYSEQFF. The CDR3 DNA reads TGTGCCAGCAGCTTGGACTATTCAGAGCAGTTCTTC.